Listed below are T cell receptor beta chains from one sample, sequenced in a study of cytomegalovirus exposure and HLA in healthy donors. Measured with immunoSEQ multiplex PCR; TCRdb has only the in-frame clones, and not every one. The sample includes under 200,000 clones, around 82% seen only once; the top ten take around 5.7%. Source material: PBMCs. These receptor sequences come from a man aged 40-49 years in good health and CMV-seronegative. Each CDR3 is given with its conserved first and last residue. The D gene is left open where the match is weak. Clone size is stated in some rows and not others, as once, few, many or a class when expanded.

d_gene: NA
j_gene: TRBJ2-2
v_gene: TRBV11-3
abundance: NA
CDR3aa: CASSLDRSGKSTGELFF
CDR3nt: TGTGCCAGCAGCTTAGATAGGTCAGGGAAGAGCACCGGGGAGCTGTTTTTT

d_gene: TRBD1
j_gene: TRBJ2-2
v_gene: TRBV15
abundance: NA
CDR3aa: CATSREQGSAGELFF
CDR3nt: TGTGCCACCAGCAGAGAACAGGGGTCGGCCGGGGAGCTGTTTTTT

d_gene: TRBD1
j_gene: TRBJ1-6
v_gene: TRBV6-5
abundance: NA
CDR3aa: CASSRDSNNSPLHF
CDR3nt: TGTGCCAGCAGTCGGGACAGCAATAATTCACCCCTCCACTTT

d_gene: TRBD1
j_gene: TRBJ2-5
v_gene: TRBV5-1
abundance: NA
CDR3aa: CASELGTAKETQYF
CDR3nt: TGCGCCAGCGAGCTGGGGACAGCGAAAGAGACCCAGTACTTC

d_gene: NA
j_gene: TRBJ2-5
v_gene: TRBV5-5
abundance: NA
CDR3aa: CASSLLEETQYF
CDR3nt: TGTGCCAGCAGCTTGCTTGAAGAGACCCAGTACTTC

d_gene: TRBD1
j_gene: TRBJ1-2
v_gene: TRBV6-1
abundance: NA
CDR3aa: CASSAGGRGYTF
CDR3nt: TGTGCCAGCAGTGCAGGGGGACGGGGCTACACCTTC

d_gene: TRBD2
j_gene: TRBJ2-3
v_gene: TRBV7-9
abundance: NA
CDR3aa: CASRSGTSGRTDTQYF
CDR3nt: TGTGCCAGCAGGTCTGGGACTAGCGGGAGGACAGATACGCAGTATTTT

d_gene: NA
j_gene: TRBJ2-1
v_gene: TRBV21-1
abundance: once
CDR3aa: CASSTPHSAGGPYEQFF
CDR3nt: TGTGCCAGCTCCACGCCCCACTCCGCGGGAGGGCCGTATGAGCAGTTCTTC

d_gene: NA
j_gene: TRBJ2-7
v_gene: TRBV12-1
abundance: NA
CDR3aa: CASRRYPGTFEQYF
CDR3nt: TGTGCCAGCAGACGTTACCCCGGGACTTTCGAGCAGTACTTC

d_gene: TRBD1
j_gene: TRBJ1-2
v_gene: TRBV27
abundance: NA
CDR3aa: CASSTILDRGYGYTF
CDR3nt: TGTGCCAGCAGTACCATCTTGGACAGGGGGTATGGCTACACCTTC

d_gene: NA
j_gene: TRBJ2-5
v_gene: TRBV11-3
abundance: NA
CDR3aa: CASKQIGGSETQYF
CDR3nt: TGTGCCAGCAAACAAATTGGGGGGAGCGAGACCCAGTACTTC

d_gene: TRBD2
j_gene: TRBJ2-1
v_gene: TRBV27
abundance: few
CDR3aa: CASSLFRTSGSLVF
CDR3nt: TGTGCCAGCAGTTTATTCCGGACTAGCGGGAGTTTGGTCTTC

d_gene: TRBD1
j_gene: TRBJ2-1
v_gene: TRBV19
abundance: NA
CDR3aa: CASSMGQLNEQFF
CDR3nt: TGTGCCAGTAGTATGGGACAGCTCAATGAGCAGTTCTTC

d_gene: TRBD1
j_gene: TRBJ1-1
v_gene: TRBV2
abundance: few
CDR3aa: CADTGDVNTEAFF
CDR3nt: TGTGCCGATACAGGGGACGTGAACACTGAAGCTTTCTTT

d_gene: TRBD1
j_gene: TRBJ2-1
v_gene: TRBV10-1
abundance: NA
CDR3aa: CASSAGGAYNEQFF
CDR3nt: TGCGCCAGCAGTGCAGGGGGCGCCTACAATGAGCAGTTCTTC

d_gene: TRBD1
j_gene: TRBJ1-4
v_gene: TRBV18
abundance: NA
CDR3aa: CASSSGTGVREKLFF
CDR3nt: TGTGCCAGCTCATCCGGGACAGGGGTTCGGGAAAAACTGTTTTTT

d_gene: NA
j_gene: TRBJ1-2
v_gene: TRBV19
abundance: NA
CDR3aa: CASHSGGGYTF
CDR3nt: TGTGCCAGTCACTCTGGGGGCGGCTACACCTTC

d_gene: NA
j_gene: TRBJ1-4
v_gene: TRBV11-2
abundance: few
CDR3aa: CASSLTHPATNEKLFF
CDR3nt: TGTGCCAGCAGCTTAACGCACCCAGCAACTAATGAAAAACTGTTTTTT

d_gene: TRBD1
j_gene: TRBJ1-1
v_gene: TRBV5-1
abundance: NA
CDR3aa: CASSGVETGGNTEAFF
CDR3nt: TGCGCCAGCAGTGGGGTGGAGACAGGGGGTAACACTGAAGCTTTCTTT

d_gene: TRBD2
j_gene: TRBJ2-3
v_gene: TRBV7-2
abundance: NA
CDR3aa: CASSLGGSADTQYF
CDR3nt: TGTGCCAGCAGCTTGGGGGGGAGCGCAGATACGCAGTATTTT

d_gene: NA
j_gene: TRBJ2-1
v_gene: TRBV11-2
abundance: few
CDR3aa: CASSRRTGGSGGSYNEQFF
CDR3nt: TGTGCCAGCAGCCGGAGGACAGGGGGGAGCGGGGGGTCCTACAATGAGCAGTTCTTC

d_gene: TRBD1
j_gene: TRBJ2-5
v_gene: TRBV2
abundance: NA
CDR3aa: CASSGPQGAKETQYF
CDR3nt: TGTGCCAGCAGCGGCCCCCAGGGGGCCAAGGAGACCCAGTACTTC

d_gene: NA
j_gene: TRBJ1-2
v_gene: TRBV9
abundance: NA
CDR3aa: CASSGDMAYYGYTF
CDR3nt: TGTGCCAGCAGCGGAGACATGGCCTACTATGGCTACACCTTC

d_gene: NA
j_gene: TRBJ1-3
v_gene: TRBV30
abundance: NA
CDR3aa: CAWSSGDRGNTIYF
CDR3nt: TGTGCCTGGAGTTCCGGGGATCGAGGAAACACCATATATTTT

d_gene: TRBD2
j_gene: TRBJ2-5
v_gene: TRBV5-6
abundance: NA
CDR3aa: CASSLEGTSGYFQETQYF
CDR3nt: TGTGCCAGCAGCTTGGAGGGGACTAGCGGGTATTTTCAAGAGACCCAGTACTTC

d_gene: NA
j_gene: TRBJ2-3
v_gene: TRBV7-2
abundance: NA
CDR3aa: CASSIQGDTQYF
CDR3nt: TGTGCCAGCAGTATACAGGGTGATACGCAGTATTTT

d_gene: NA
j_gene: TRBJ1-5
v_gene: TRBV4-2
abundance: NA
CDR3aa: CASSQAFNQPQHF
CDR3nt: TGTGCCAGCAGCCAAGCATTTAATCAGCCCCAGCATTTT

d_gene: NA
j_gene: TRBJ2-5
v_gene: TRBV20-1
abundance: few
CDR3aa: CSAPLGQEQYF
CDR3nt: TGCAGTGCCCCCTTGGGGCAAGAGCAGTACTTC

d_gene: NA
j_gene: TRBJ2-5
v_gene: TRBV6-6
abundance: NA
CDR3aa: CASRPRQIYQETQYF
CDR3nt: TGTGCCAGCAGACCCCGACAGATTTACCAAGAGACCCAGTACTTC

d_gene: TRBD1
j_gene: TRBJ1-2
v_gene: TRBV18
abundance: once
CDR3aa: CASSLDRVPGYTF
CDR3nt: TGTGCCAGCTCACTCGACAGGGTCCCTGGCTACACCTTC

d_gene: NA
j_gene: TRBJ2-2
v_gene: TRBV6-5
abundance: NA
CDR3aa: CASSYSIRGTGELFF
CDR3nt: TGTGCCAGCAGTTACTCGATAAGAGGGACCGGGGAGCTGTTTTTT

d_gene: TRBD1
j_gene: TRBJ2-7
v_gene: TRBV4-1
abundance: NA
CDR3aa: CASSQEQGVAYEQYF
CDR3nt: TGCGCCAGCAGCCAAGAACAGGGGGTCGCCTACGAGCAGTACTTC

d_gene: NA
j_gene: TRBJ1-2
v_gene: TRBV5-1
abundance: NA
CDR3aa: CASSLSGGYTF
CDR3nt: TGCGCCAGCAGCTTGAGCGGTGGCTACACCTTC

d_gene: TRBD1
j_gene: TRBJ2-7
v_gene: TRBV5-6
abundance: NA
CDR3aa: CASSLYTRAGGGEQYF
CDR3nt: TGTGCCAGCAGCTTGTATACGCGGGCAGGGGGCGGCGAGCAGTACTTC

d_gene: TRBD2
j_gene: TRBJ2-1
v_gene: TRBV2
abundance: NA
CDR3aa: CASRLAGGPYNEQFF
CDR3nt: TGTGCCAGCAGATTAGCGGGGGGTCCCTACAATGAGCAGTTCTTC

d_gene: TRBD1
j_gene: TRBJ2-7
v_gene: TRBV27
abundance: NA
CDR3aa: CASAIRLTGTGYEQYF
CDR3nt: TGTGCCAGCGCTATTCGATTAACCGGGACAGGCTACGAGCAGTACTTC

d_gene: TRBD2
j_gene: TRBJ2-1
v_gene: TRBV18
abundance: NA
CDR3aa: CASSLLFPGLAGGEQFF
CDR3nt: TGTGCCAGCTCACTGCTCTTTCCGGGACTAGCGGGGGGCGAGCAGTTCTTC